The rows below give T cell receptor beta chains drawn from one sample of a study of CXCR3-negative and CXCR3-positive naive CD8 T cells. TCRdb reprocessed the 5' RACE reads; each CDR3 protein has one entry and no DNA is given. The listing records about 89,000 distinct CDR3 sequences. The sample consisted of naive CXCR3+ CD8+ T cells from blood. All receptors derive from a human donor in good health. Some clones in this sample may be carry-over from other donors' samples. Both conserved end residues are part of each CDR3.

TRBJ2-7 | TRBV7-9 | CASSLTKDSRSYEQYF
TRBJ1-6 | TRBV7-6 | CASKSSRNSPLHF
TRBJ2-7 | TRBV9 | CASSPGQLAYEQYF
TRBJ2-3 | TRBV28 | CASRRDLGTDTQYF
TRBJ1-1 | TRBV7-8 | CASSPRSQNTEAFF
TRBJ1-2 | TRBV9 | CASSVATGANYGYTF
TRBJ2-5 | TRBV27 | CASSSTSGTQETQYF
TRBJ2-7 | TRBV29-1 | CSVIQSSYEQYF
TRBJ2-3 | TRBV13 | CASVEGISTDTQYF
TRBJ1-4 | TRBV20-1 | CSASPDNLYATNEKLFF
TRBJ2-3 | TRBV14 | CASSRNRRDSTDTQYF
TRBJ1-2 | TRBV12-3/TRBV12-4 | CASSGAGTNYGYTF
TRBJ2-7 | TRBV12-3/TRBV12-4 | CASSPGRASYEQYF
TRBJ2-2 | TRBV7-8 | CASSLVSGAPGELFF
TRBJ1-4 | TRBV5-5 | CASSFTGGTNEKMFF
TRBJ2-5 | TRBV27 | CASSLWASRETQYF
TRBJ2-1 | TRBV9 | CASSVGLAGNNEQFF
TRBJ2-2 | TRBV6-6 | CASSYSTRGELFF
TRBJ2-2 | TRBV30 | CAWRGEGTGELVF
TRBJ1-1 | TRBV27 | CASRTSQGATEAFF
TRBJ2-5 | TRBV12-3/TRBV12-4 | CASSPGLQETQYF
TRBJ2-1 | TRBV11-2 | CASSFDAFSSYNEQFF
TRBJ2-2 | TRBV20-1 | CSATSGQGASSVELFF
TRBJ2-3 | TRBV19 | CASRHPEDTQYF
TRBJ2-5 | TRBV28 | CASRGRGFETQYF
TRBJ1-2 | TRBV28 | CASSAPHYRGDYGYTF
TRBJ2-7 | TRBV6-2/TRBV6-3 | CASSLRGHEQYF
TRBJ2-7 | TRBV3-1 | CASSQDGGGIEQYF
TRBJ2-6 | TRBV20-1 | CSARSAGGHGANVLTF
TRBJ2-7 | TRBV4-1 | CASSQAGTAAYEQYF
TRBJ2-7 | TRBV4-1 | CASSQEGLADPSQQYF
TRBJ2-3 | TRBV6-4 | CASSDSGGGADTQYF
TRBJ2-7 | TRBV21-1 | CASSKAGSSGRAGSHEQYF
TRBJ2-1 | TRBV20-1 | CSASKGAGVINEQFF
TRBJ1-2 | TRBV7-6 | CASSQLTQNYGYTF
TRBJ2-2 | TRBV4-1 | CASSQEGPHIANTGELFF
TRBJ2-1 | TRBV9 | CASSHPAGQDRENNEQFF
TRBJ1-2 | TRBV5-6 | CASSFGQSYGYTF
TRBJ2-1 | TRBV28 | CASSLGTINEQFF
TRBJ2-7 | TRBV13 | CASSLEHEQYF
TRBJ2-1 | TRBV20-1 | CSARSGWSSYNEQFF
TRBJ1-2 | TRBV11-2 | CASSLPDSAWIYGYTF
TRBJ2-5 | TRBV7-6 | CASSLAAGLAETQYF
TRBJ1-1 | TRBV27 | CASSPHIMNTEAFF
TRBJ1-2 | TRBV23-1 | CASRPDRGSPRDYGYTF
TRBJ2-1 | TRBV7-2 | CASSTRSETYNEQFF
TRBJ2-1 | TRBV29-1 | CSVEGELAGFYNEQFF
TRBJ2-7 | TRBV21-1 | CASRQSGRIQQYF
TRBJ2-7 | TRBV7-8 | CASSLGGLAGDEQYF
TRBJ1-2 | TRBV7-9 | CASSLEESSYYGYTF
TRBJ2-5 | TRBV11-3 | CASSLEGTSQETQYF
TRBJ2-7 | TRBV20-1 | CSARGLAGGYEQYF
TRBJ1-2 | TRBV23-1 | CASTQLDRERYGYTF
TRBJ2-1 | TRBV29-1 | CSVGLAGFNEQFF
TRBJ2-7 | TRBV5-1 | CASGSGGLVYEQYF
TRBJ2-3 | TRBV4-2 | CASSQDYREGRTDTQYF
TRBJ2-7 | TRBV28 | CASRSFSSYEQYF
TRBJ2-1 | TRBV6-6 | CASSYVELAGRGNEQFF
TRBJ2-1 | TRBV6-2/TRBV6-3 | CASSYSGTSPQFF
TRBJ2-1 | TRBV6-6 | CASSYSLAGVNEQFF